The 14 T cell receptor beta chains presented below share a single source sample, sequenced in a study of technical replicates of blood from a handful of donors. Some clones are missing from TCRdb's copy, which holds only in-frame ones; the method was immunoSEQ multiplex PCR. The sample has some 13,000 clones, around 95% seen once. Sequenced: PBMCs. All receptors derive from a human donor in good health.

This chain links TRBV27 with TRBJ2-7; D uncertain. Trimming removed 0 bases at V and 2 bases at J, with 5 bases between. This CDR3 spans 13 amino acids. Germline loops: CDR1 MNHEY, CDR2 SMNVEV (reference sequence). The CDR3, as DNA: TGTGCCAGCAGTTTATCACGGGCCTACGAGCAGTACTTC. Translated, it gives CASSLSRAYEQYF.

V usage is TRBV7-9 and J usage is TRBJ2-1; TRBD2 aligns across 7 bases. CDR3 size: 14 residues. CDR1 is SEHNR and CDR2 is FQNEAQ in the germline V gene (reference sequence). J gave up 5 bases and V 1 base, and 2 bases lay outside the gene matches. CDR3 loop: CASSLGLADNEQFF. CDR3 sequence (DNA): TGTGCCAGCAGCTTAGGACTAGCCGACAATGAGCAGTTCTTC.

The chain combines TRBV10-3 with TRBJ1-1, with 8 positions matching TRBD1. CDR3 length: 14 residues. Germline-derived CDR1 and CDR2 are ENHRY and SYGVKD. V lost 10 bases to trimming and J lost 1 base; unmatched junction nucleotides: 8. CDR3: CATHPGTGNTEAFF. The CDR3, as DNA: TGTGCCACCCACCCAGGGACAGGGAACACTGAAGCTTTCTTT.

This clone was observed once. CDR3 amino acids: CASSPGLAGVTGELFF. The DNA for the CDR3 is TGTGCCAGCAGCCCAGGACTAGCGGGAGTAACCGGGGAGCTGTTTTTT. The gene calls are TRBV7-7 and TRBJ2-2, with 13 bases identical to TRBD2. V was pared by 5 bases and J by 5 bases, with 5 bases of the junction left unmatched. The CDR3 consists of 16 residues. Germline V CDR1 and CDR2: SSHAT, FNYEAQ (reference sequence).

The rearrangement uses TRBV2 and TRBJ2-3, with D possibly matching TRBD1 (6 bases). V lost 5 bases and J lost 2, with 8 bases in between. CDR1 and CDR2 from the germline V gene are SNHLY and FYNNEI. The length of the CDR3 is 13 residues. This CDR3 is CASSTGITDTQYF. The CDR3 bases are TGTGCCAGCAGTACAGGGATCACAGATACGCAGTATTTT.

The gene calls are TRBV19 and TRBJ2-1, with 9 positions matching TRBD2. Per germline, CDR1 LNHDA and CDR2 SQIVND (reference sequence). The trim removed 5 bases at V and 5 bases at J, leaving 13 bases unmatched. The CDR3 extends over 17 amino acids. CDR3 DNA: TGTGCCAGTAGTGCGATAGAGGCGGGAGGGCGGGACAATGAGCAGTTCTTC. It codes for CASSAIEAGGRDNEQFF. Full variable domain (outside the CDR3, taken from reference TRBV19 and TRBJ2-1): DGGITQSPKYLFRKEGQNVTLSCEQNLNHDAMYWYRQDPGQGLRLIYYSQIVNDFQKGDIAEGYSVSREKKESFPLTVTSAQKNPTAFYLCASSAIEAGGRDNEQFFGPGTRLTVL.

The rearrangement uses TRBV5-5 and TRBJ2-7; 7 bases map to TRBD2. V lost 6 bases, J lost 4 bases, and 16 bases stayed unmatched. The CDR3 is made up of 16 amino acids. In germline, CDR1 is SGHKS, CDR2 YYEKEE (reference sequence). CDR3 DNA: TGTGCCAGCAACAACCCCGAGGCGGGAGCGGTATACGAGCAGTACTTC. It translates to CASNNPEAGAVYEQYF.

The CDR3 DNA sequence: TGCGCCAGCAGCTCGCCGGGACTAGCGGGAGGTGAGCAGTTCTTC. Protein sequence: CASSSPGLAGGEQFF. The chain joins TRBV5-1 to TRBJ2-1; 15 positions agree with TRBD2. After removal of 3 bases from V and 9 bases from J, the junction contained 4 bases not matched to a gene. Germline assignment: CDR1 SGHRS and CDR2 YFSETQ. This CDR3 comprises 15 residues.

The rearrangement joins TRBV2 to TRBJ2-7; D remains ambiguous. The germline CDR1 and CDR2 sequences are SNHLY and FYNNEI. This CDR3 has 10 residues. Trimming pared 4 bases from V and 7 bases from J, leaving 5 bases between. The CDR3 sequence: CASSGVEQYF. CDR3 DNA sequence: TGTGCCAGCAGTGGAGTAGAGCAGTACTTC.

The rearrangement joins TRBV28 to TRBJ2-7, with 12 bases lining up with TRBD2. Germline assignment: CDR1 MDHEN and CDR2 SYDVKM. V gave up 7 bases and J gave up 0 bases; unmatched junction bases: 10. The CDR3 sequence is 17 residues long. Here the CDR3 reads CASTTGLAGRLSYEQYF. The CDR3 DNA reads as TGTGCCAGCACCACCGGACTAGCGGGACGACTCTCCTACGAGCAGTACTTC.

J is TRBJ2-1 and V is TRBV21-1; the table's D call of TRBD2 was not tested on the DNA. TRBV21-1 has pseudogene status. The CDR3 totals 16 residues. The CDR3 bases are TGTGCCAGCAGCAAACGGCCTAGCGGGAAATTCAATGAGCAGTTCTTC. Translation gives CASSKRPSGKFNEQFF.

The chain carries TRBV7-3 and TRBJ2-2; 8 bases match TRBD2. J gave up 5 bases and V 2 bases, and 10 bases lay outside the gene matches. Germline V gives CDR1 SGHTA, CDR2 FQGTGA. This CDR3 region has 17 residues. CDR3 sequence: CASSLELGRAGTGELFF. For the CDR3, the DNA is TGTGCCAGCAGCTTAGAGCTCGGGAGGGCGGGGACCGGGGAGCTGTTTTTT.

This clone appeared a few times. This chain connects TRBV30 to TRBJ1-4, with 10 bases matching TRBD1. The trim removed 2 bases at V and 8 bases at J, leaving 5 bases unmatched. The V gene's germline CDR1 is GTSNPN and CDR2 SVGIG (reference sequence). This CDR3 has 14 residues. This CDR3 is CAWSSGTGDEKLFF. DNA of the CDR3: TGTGCCTGGAGTTCCGGGACAGGGGACGAAAAACTGTTTTTT.

V is TRBV10-3 and J is TRBJ2-7; D may be TRBD2 (6 bases). The CDR3 totals 16 residues. Trimming shortened V by 2 bases and J by 0 bases, and 14 bases separated the two germline ends. From germline, CDR1 is ENHRY and CDR2 SYGVKD. As DNA, the CDR3 is TGTGCCATCAGTGAGGGGGGGACGGGGAGCTCCTACGAGCAGTACTTC. This codes for CAISEGGTGSSYEQYF.